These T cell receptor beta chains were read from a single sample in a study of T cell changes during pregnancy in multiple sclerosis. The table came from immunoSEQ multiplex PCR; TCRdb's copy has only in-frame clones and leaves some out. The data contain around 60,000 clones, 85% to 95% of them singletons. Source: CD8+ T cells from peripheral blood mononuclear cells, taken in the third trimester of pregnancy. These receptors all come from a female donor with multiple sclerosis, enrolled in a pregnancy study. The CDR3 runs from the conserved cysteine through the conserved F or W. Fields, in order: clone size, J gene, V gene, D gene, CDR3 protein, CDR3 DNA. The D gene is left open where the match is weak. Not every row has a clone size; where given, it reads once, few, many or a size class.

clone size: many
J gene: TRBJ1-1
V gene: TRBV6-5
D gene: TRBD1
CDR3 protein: CASRRDRDDTEAFF
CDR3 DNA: TGTGCCAGCAGGAGGGACAGGGACGACACTGAAGCTTTCTTT

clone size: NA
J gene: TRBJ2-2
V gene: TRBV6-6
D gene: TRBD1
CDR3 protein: CASSSQGGELFF
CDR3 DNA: TGTGCCAGCAGTTCACAGGGGGGGGAGCTGTTTTTT

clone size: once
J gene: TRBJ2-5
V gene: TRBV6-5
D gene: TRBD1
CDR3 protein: CASSWTGEDETQYF
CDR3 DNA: TGTGCCAGCAGTTGGACAGGGGAGGATGAGACCCAGTACTTC

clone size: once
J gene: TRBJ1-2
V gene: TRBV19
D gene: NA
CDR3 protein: CASSIEPRQDNYGYTF
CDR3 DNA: TGTGCCAGTAGTATAGAGCCCCGGCAGGATAACTATGGCTACACCTTC

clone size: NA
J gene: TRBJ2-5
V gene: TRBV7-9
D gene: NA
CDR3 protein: CASSFSASRNQETQYF
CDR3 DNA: TGTGCCAGCAGCTTTAGTGCCTCCAGGAACCAAGAGACCCAGTACTTC

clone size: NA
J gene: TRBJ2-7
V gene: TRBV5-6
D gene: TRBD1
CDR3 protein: CASSLTGQGTYEQYF
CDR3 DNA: TGTGCCAGCAGCCTGACGGGACAGGGTACTTACGAGCAGTACTTC

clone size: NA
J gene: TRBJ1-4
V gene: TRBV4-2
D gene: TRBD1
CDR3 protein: CASSQDPPTGENEKLFF
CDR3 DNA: TGTGCCAGCAGCCAAGACCCCCCGACAGGGGAGAATGAAAAACTGTTTTTT

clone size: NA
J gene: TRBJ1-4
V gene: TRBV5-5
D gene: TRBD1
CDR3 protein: CASSWPGQGIGKLFF
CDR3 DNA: TGTGCCAGCAGCTGGCCAGGACAGGGAATCGGAAAACTGTTTTTT

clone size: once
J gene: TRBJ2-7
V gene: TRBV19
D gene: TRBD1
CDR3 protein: CASSVDPGQVDEQYF
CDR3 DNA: TGTGCCAGTAGCGTCGATCCGGGACAGGTCGACGAGCAGTACTTC

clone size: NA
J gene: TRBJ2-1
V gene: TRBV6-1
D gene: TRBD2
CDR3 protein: CASSGTSGSVNEQFF
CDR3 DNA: TGTGCCAGCAGTGGGACTAGCGGGAGTGTCAATGAGCAGTTCTTC

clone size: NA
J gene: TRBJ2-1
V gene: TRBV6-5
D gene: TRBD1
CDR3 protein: CASSPGQGAGEQFF
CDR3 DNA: TGTGCCAGCAGTCCGGGACAGGGGGCAGGTGAGCAGTTCTTC

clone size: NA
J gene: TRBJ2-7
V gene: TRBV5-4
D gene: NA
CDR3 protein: CASSLGTSTYEQYF
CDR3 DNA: TGTGCCAGCAGCTTGGGTACTAGCACGTACGAGCAGTACTTC

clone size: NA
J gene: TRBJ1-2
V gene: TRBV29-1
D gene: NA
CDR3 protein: CSVEDGGALGYTF
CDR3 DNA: TGCAGCGTTGAAGATGGTGGGGCGCTTGGCTACACCTTC

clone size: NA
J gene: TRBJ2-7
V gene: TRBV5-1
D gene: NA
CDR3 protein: CASSPEVGAYEQYF
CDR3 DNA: TGCGCCAGCAGCCCGGAGGTAGGAGCCTACGAGCAGTACTTC

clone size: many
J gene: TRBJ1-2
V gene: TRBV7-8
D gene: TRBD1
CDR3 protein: CASSPDRGGSNYGYTF
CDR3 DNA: TGTGCCAGCAGCCCGGACAGGGGGGGCTCTAACTATGGCTACACCTTC

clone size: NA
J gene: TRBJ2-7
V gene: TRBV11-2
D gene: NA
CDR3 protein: CASSLAGAREQYF
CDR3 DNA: TGTGCCAGCAGCCTTGCAGGGGCCCGCGAGCAGTACTTC

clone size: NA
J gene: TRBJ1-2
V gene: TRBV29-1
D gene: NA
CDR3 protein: CSAHSGQLYGYTF
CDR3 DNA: TGCAGCGCTCATTCCGGACAGCTCTATGGCTACACCTTC

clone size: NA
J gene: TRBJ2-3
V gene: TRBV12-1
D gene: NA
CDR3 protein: CASSFGASTDTQYF
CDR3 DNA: TGTGCCAGCAGCTTTGGGGCTAGCACAGATACGCAGTATTTT

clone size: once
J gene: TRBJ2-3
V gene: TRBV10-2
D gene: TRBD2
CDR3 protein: CASSEGGTSGRITDTQYF
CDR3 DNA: TGCGCCAGCAGTGAGGGAGGGACTAGCGGGAGAATCACAGATACGCAGTATTTT

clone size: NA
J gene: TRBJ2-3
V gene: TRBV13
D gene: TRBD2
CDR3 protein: CASNPGLAGGYTDTQYF
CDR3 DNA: TGTGCCAGCAACCCCGGACTAGCGGGAGGGTACACAGATACGCAGTATTTT

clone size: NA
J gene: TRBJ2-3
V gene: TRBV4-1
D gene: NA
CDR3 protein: CASSPVSTSTDTQYF
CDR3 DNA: TGCGCCAGCAGCCCGGTTAGTACTAGCACAGATACGCAGTATTTT

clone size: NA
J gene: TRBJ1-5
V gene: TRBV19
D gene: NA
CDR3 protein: CASSADRRLTGPGHQPQHF
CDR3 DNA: TGTGCCAGTAGTGCCGACCGACGCCTCACAGGGCCGGGGCATCAGCCCCAGCATTTT

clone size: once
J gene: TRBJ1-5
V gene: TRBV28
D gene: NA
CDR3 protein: CASSQIYSNQPQHF
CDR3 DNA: TGTGCCAGTTCACAGATCTATAGCAATCAGCCCCAGCATTTT

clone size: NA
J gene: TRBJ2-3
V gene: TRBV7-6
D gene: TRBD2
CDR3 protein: CASSWASGRAISGQDTQYF
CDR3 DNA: TGTGCCAGCAGCTGGGCTAGCGGGAGGGCCATCAGTGGTCAGGATACGCAGTATTTT

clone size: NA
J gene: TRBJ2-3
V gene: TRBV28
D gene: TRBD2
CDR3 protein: CASSLSPAGEWVDTQYF
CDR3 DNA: TGTGCCAGCAGTTTAAGTCCAGCGGGAGAGTGGGTAGATACGCAGTATTTT

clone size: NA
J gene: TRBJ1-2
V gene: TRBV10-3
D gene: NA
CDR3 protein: CAISEGQIYGYTF
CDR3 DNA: TGTGCCATCAGTGAGGGTCAGATCTATGGCTACACCTTC

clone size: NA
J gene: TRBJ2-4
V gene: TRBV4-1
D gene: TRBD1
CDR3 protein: CASSHRDSGVNIQYF
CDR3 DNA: TGCGCCAGCAGCCATAGGGACAGCGGTGTAAACATTCAGTACTTC

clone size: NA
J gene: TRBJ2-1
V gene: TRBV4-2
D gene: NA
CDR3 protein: CASSRAGEGNEQFF
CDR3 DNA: TGTGCCAGCAGCCGGGCAGGGGAGGGCAATGAGCAGTTCTTC

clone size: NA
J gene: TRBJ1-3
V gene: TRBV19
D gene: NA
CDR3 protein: CASTDGTGGFSGNTIYF
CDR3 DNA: TGTGCCAGTACGGATGGGACGGGAGGGTTCTCTGGAAACACCATATATTTT

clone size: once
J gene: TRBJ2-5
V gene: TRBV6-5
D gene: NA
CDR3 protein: CASSIAENQETQYF
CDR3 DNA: TGTGCCAGCAGCATAGCGGAGAACCAAGAGACCCAGTACTTC

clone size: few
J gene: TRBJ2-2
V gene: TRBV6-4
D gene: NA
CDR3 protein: CASSDKGTGELFF
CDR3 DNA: TGTGCCAGCAGTGACAAGGGGACCGGGGAGCTGTTTTTT

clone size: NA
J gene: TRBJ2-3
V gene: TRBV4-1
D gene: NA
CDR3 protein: CASSQEIPDSLPPDTQYF
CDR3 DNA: TGCGCCAGCAGCCAAGAGATCCCGGACAGCCTGCCCCCAGATACGCAGTATTTT

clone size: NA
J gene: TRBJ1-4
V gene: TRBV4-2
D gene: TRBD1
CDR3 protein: CASSQDGPGGEANEKLFF
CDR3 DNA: TGTGCCAGCAGCCAAGATGGGCCAGGGGGCGAGGCTAATGAAAAACTGTTTTTT

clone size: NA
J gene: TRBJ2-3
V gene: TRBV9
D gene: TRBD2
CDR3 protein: CASSLLSGRGGTDTQYF
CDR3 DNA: TGTGCCAGCAGTCTCCTTAGCGGGAGGGGGGGCACAGATACGCAGTATTTT

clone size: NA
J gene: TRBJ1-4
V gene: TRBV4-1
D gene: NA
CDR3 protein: CASSPHRGGEKLFF
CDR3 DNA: TGCGCCAGCAGCCCCCATCGTGGGGGCGAAAAACTGTTTTTT

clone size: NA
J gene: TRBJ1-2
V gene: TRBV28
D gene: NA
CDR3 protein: CASRGWSGIYGYTF
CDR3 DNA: TGTGCCAGCCGTGGGTGGTCAGGAATCTATGGCTACACCTTC

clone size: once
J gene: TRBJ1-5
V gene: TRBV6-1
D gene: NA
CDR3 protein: CASSDLRVPNQPQHF
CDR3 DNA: TGTGCCAGCAGTGACCTCAGGGTACCAAATCAGCCCCAGCATTTT

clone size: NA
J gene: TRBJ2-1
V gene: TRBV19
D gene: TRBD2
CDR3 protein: CASSAGTRDNEQFF
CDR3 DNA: TGTGCCAGTAGTGCCGGGACTAGGGACAATGAGCAGTTCTTC

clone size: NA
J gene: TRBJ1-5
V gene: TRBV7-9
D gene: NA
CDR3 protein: CASSLDSGGNQPQHF
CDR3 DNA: TGTGCCAGCAGCTTAGACAGCGGGGGCAATCAGCCCCAGCATTTT

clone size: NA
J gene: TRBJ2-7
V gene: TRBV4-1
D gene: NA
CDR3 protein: CASSQVRGYEQYF
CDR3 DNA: TGCGCCAGCAGCCAAGTAAGGGGTTACGAGCAGTACTTC

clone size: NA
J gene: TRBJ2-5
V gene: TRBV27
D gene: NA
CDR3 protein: CASSLRSFIAVQETQYF
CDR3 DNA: TGTGCCAGCAGTTTACGGTCCTTTATAGCGGTCCAAGAGACCCAGTACTTC

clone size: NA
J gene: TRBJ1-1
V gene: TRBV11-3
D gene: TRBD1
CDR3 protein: CASSDRGRNTEAFF
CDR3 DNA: TGTGCCAGCAGCGACAGGGGTCGGAACACTGAAGCTTTCTTT

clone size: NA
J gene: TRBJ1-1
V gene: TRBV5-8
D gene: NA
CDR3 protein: CASSAPLMNTEAFF
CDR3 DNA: TGTGCCAGCAGCGCCCCACTTATGAACACTGAAGCTTTCTTT

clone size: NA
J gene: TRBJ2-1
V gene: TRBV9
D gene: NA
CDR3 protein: CASSVDTSRVNEQFF
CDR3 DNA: TGTGCCAGCAGCGTAGACACTAGTAGGGTCAATGAGCAGTTCTTC

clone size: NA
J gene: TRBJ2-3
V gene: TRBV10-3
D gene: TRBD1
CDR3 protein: CAISESRTGLSTDTQYF
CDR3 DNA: TGTGCCATCAGTGAGTCGAGGACAGGACTTAGCACAGATACGCAGTATTTT

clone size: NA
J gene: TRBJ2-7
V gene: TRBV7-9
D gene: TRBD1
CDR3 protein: CASSFPSIRTGGVEQYF
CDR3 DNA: TGTGCCAGCAGCTTCCCCTCCATCCGGACAGGGGGCGTCGAGCAGTACTTC

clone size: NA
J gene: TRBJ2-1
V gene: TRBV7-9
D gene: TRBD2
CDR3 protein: CASSLGGGSYNEQFF
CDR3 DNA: TGTGCCAGCAGCTTAGGAGGCGGGAGTTACAATGAGCAGTTCTTC

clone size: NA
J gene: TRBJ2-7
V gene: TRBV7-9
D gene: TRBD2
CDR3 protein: CASSLNRQAGTSGSYEQYF
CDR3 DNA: TGTGCCAGCAGCTTAAATCGGCAGGCAGGGACTAGCGGGAGTTACGAGCAGTACTTC